This T cell receptor beta chain stems from a study of T cell changes during pregnancy in multiple sclerosis (dated by TCRdb to 2018 to 2020). About the full investigation: In women with multiple sclerosis, the researchers looked at how the T cell repertoire shifted as pregnancy progressed.

Based on the germline V gene, the CDR1 and CDR2 sequences are MGHDK and SYGVNS. V is reduced by 6 bases and J by 7 bases, leaving a spacing of 7 bases between them. Inclusive of the bounding cysteine and phenylalanine, the CDR3 is 12 residues long. CDR3 DNA is the only sequence kept; it has 36 bases, read in frame from the first base. Libraries were constructed by the immunoSEQ multiplex PCR assay. TCRdb took over this immuneACCESS table, retaining in-frame rearrangements with V and J assigned. Such tables are incomplete; in checked studies, under half of the missing clones stem from an unresolved V gene, and the remainder is unexplained. In all, the sample holds about 30,000 clones, and around 90% of those were seen once. The top ten clonotypes cover roughly 0.58% of the sample. About this clone itself: Its antigen is unknown. No base quality information exists; no much larger clone differs at one position.

Sequencing was performed on CD4+ T cells from peripheral blood mononuclear cells, taken in the third trimester of pregnancy. This clonotype was sampled from a female donor in good health, enrolled as a control in a pregnancy study. Recombination connected TRBV25-1 to TRBJ1-6; the D gene remains uncertain. The bases read TGTGCCAGCAGCGGGATAAATTCACCCCTCCACTTT. It encodes CASSGINSPLHF.